Sequencing of this T cell receptor beta chain was carried out in a study of glioma-infiltrating T cells after dendritic cell vaccination. Sequencing was performed with immunoSEQ multiplex PCR; in TCRdb, only in-frame clones are kept and a portion is missing. The sample shows roughly 100,000 clones, roughly four fifths of them seen only once. This clone was seen a few times. The germline gives CDR1 ENHRY, CDR2 SYGVKD. Trimming took off 7 bases at V and 4 bases at J, with 20 bases between the two ends. The length of the CDR3 is 16 residues. The chain links TRBV10-3 to TRBJ2-1; possible D gene TRBD1, 6 bases. The sequence came from a human donor with glioblastoma. The sequencing used blood, collected before dendritic cell vaccination. Here the CDR3 DNA reads TGTGCCATCACCGGCGAATCAGACAGGTTATACAATGAGCAGTTCTTC. Amino acid sequence: CAITGESDRLYNEQFF.